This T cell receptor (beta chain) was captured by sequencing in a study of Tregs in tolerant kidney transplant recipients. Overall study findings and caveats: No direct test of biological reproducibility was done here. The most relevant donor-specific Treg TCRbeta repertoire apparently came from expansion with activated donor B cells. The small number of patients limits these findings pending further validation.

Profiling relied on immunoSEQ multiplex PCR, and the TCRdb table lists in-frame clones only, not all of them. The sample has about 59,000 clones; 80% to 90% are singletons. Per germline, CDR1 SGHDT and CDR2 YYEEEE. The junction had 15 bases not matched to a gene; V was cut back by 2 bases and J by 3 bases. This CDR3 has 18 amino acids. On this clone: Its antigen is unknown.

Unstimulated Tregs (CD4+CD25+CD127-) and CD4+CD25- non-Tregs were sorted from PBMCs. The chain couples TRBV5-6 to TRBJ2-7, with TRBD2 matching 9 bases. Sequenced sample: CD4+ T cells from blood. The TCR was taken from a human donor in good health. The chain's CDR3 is CASSFRMFRLADNYEQYF. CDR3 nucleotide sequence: TGTGCCAGCAGCTTTAGGATGTTTCGACTAGCGGACAACTACGAGCAGTACTTC.